This T cell receptor (beta chain) was identified during a study of Ad26.COV2.S vaccination and SARS-CoV-2 variants. Sample treatment: 15 to 20 received Ad26.COV2.S at low or high dose, single or two shots; roughly five received placebo; per-sample allocation not given. On day 63 after the first injection, vaccine and placebo recipients gave samples. An Ad26 vector carrying the Wuhan-strain SARS-CoV-2 spike served as the vaccine. V lost 1 base to trimming and J lost 5 bases, with 15 bases between them. This CDR3 has 15 residues. Germline values: CDR1 SGHTS, CDR2 YDEGEE. This table comes from immunoSEQ multiplex PCR, and its TCRdb copy is limited to in-frame clones, with some not included. The data contain 200,000 to 250,000 clones, approximately 90% of them singletons. On this clone: The antigen remains undetermined.

Whole-study findings and limits: Substantial breadth was reportedly displayed by spike-specific CD8+ and CD4+ T cell responses after vaccination. The TCR breadth and depth analyses may have produced an underestimate of total T cell responses.

The source of this sequence is a person aged 18 to 59 who received the Ad26.COV2.S COVID-19 vaccine or a placebo. Specimen: peripheral blood, collected in a trial of Ad26.COV2.S vaccine versus placebo. This chain uses TRBV5-8 with TRBJ2-5, with D perhaps being TRBD1 or TRBD2 (6 bases each). CDR3: CASSLTSGAGETQYF. In DNA form, the CDR3 reads TGTGCCAGCAGCTTGACCTCGGGGGCGGGGGAGACCCAGTACTTC.